Here is one T cell receptor beta chain with its context. The data belong to a study of T-cell reconstitution after alpha-beta-depleted transplantation in children. The CDR3 has 15 amino acids. The V gene's germline CDR1 is MGHRA and CDR2 YSYEKL. The J segment lost 2 bases and the V segment lost 5 bases, leaving 9 bases of the junction unmatched. It was with unique molecular identifiers that the TCRbeta library was prepared. TCRdb itself ran the PCR reads through MiXCR, one entry per CDR3 protein. The table has a few hundred thousand distinct CDR3 sequences, around 20% seen once. The material was PBMCs from the stem cell graft donor, obtained from the stem cell graft. This receptor was taken from a human donor who donated a stem cell graft to a child with acute lymphoblastic leukemia. The J gene is TRBJ2-7, the V gene TRBV4-1; 7 bases are a match to TRBD1. In DNA, the CDR3 is TGCGCCAGCAGCACCTCTGGGACAGCAACCTACGAGCAGTACTTC. It specifies CASSTSGTATYEQYF.